Shown below are 20 T cell receptor beta chains from a single sample sequenced in a study of response to subunit inactivated influenza vaccine. TCRdb reprocessed the RT-PCR reads with MiXCR, giving one entry per CDR3 protein. The sample holds around 710,000 distinct CDR3 sequences; about 14% are singletons and the top ten take less than 7%. This sample comprised PBMCs from blood, obtained about 14 days before vaccination. These receptor sequences come from a man over 45 who received an inactivated influenza vaccine.

J is TRBJ1-4 and V is TRBV12-3 or TRBV12-4; D gene ambiguous. Deletions cut 5 bases from V and 12 bases from J, with 16 bases between. The CDR3 is 13 residues long. The CDR3 protein is CASSLQDSYQLFF. The CDR3 DNA reads TGTGCCAGCAGTCTCCAGGACTCCTACCAACTGTTTTTT.

The chain carries TRBV5-8 and TRBJ2-1; 11 positions agree with TRBD1. V lost 4 bases and J lost 3; bases outside the gene matches: 3. The CDR3 contains 15 residues. In germline, CDR1 is SGHTS, CDR2 YDEGEE. The CDR3 region has the DNA TGTGCCAGCAGCCGGGGACAGGGGGACTACAATGAGCAGTTCTTC. This encodes CASSRGQGDYNEQFF.

This clonotype was counted only a few times. CDR3 residues: CASSQAGNSNQETQYF. The CDR3 DNA follows: TGCGCCAGCAGCCAAGCCGGGAATTCAAACCAAGAGACCCAGTACTTC. V usage is TRBV4-3 and J usage is TRBJ2-5; perhaps TRBD2 as D (5 bases). Per germline, CDR1 LGHNA and CDR2 YSLEER. CDR3 length: 16 amino acids. V shed 1 base and J shed 0 bases, with 12 bases lying between them.

This clonotype was counted between two and nine times. The chain carries TRBV9 and TRBJ2-3; D ambiguous. This CDR3 region has 14 residues. The germline CDR1 and CDR2 sequences are SGDLS and YYNGEE. Trimming cost V 4 bases and J 2 bases, with 11 bases left between them. The CDR3 region has the DNA TGTGCCAGCAGCCCCAAGGCGTTCACAGATACGCAGTATTTT. This sequence encodes CASSPKAFTDTQYF.

The chain combines TRBV27 with TRBJ2-7; 7 bases are shared with TRBD1. Germline loops: CDR1 MNHEY, CDR2 SMNVEV (reference sequence). The CDR3 spans 15 residues. With 0 bases clipped from V and 0 bases from J, the junction kept 2 bases outside the gene matches. The chain's CDR3 is CASSLSWDSSYEQYF. DNA for the CDR3: TGTGCCAGCAGTTTATCGTGGGACAGCTCCTACGAGCAGTACTTC.

The chain employs TRBV20-1 and TRBJ2-5; D gene unclear. Trimming removed 4 bases at V and 3 bases at J, with 12 bases between. This CDR3 is built from 13 residues. Per germline, CDR1 DFQATT and CDR2 SNEGSKA (reference sequence). CDR3 residues: CSAIRTAKETQYF. For the CDR3, the DNA is TGCAGTGCTATCCGGACGGCGAAAGAGACCCAGTACTTC.

With regard to this clonotype: The missing conserved phenylalanine or tryptophan at the end of this CDR3 makes a read error likely. The chain is built from TRBV6-2 or TRBV6-3 and TRBJ2-1; 9 positions match TRBD1. Germline lookup yields CDR1 MNHEY and CDR2 SVGEGT. Trimming removed 6 bases from V and 6 bases from J; junction bases left unmatched: 9. This CDR3 contains 15 residues. The DNA of the CDR3 is TGTGCCAGCAGCTTGGGACAGGGACGTCTCAATGAGCAGTTCTTG. Residues: CASSLGQGRLNEQFL.

This chain joins TRBV20-1 and TRBJ2-5; 7 bases line up with TRBD2. V trimming: 4 bases; J trimming: 5 bases; junction bases outside the gene matches: 4. This CDR3 comprises 12 residues. Germline values: CDR1 DFQATT, CDR2 SNEGSKA (reference sequence). The chain's CDR3 is CSATTSFETQYF. CDR3 DNA: TGCAGTGCTACGACTAGCTTTGAGACCCAGTACTTC.

J is TRBJ2-7 and V is TRBV29-1; a possible D gene is TRBD2 (6 bases). The CDR3 is 13 residues long. Germline values: CDR1 SQVTM, CDR2 ANQGSEA. Trimming shortened V by 3 bases and J by 0 bases, and 9 bases separated the two germline ends. The CDR3 spells CSVDAGSSYEQYF. CDR3 nucleotide sequence: TGCAGCGTTGATGCCGGGAGCTCCTACGAGCAGTACTTC.

The V gene is TRBV25-1, the J gene TRBJ1-2, with 8 bases aligning to TRBD1. CDR3 length: 14 amino acids. The junction had 5 bases not matched to a gene; V was cut back by 8 bases and J by 0 bases. Germline CDR1 MGHDK, CDR2 SYGVNS. The CDR3: CASGQGLSNYGYTF. CDR3 DNA sequence: TGTGCCAGCGGACAGGGTCTTTCTAACTATGGCTACACCTTC.

This chain uses TRBV7-3 with TRBJ1-1, with no clear D. The CDR3 loop spans 13 amino acids. CDR1 is SGHTA, CDR2 FQGTGA, per germline. The V gene lost 5 bases and the J gene lost 8 bases, with 15 bases spanning the gap. DNA for the CDR3: TGTGCCAGCAGCCGTACGGGGAACCGAGAAGCTTTCTTT. Translating gives CASSRTGNREAFF.

V and J are TRBV6-2 or TRBV6-3 and TRBJ2-1, with 10 bases aligning to TRBD1. Germline V gene data show CDR1 as MNHEY and CDR2 as SVGEGT. This CDR3 comprises 14 residues. V shed 5 bases, J shed 8 bases, and the junction held 6 bases outside the gene matches. CDR3 bases: TGTGCCAGCAGTCCGGGACAGGGGTCCCATGAGCAGTTCTTC. This encodes CASSPGQGSHEQFF.

The chain has TRBV5-6 and TRBJ2-1; D ambiguous. The germline V and J ends were trimmed by 2 bases and 6 bases, with 18 bases remaining between them. The CDR3 runs to 16 residues. CDR1 is SGHDT and CDR2 is YYEEEE in the germline V gene. The CDR3 DNA is TGTGCCAGCAGCTTTCTTGGTCTACGAGTGGGCAATGAGCAGTTCTTC. Protein sequence: CASSFLGLRVGNEQFF.

This chain links TRBV3-1 with TRBJ1-2; D remains ambiguous. CDR3 length: 16 residues. V was clipped by 7 bases and J by 4 bases, with 22 bases between them. Per the germline V gene, CDR1 is LGHDT and CDR2 is YNNKEL (reference sequence). In DNA form, the CDR3 reads TGTGCCAGCACCCAGACATCGACGGGGAGATCCTATGGCTACACCTTC. Translating gives CASTQTSTGRSYGYTF.

The chain links TRBV18 to TRBJ2-2; 8 bases are shared with TRBD1. The germline V gene encodes CDR1 KGHSH and CDR2 LQKENI. V lost 6 bases to trimming and J lost 0 bases; unmatched junction nucleotides: 3. This CDR3 has 15 amino acids. As DNA, the CDR3 is TGTGCCAGCTCGCGGGGACAGGCGAACACCGGGGAGCTGTTTTTT. Translated: CASSRGQANTGELFF. Based on the CDR3 plus reference TRBV18 and TRBJ2-2, the full variable domain is NAGVMQNPRHLVRRRGQEARLRCSPMKGHSHVYWYRQLPEEGLKFMVYLQKENIIDESGMPKERFSAEFPKEGPSILRIQQVVRGDSAAYFCASSRGQANTGELFFGEGSRLTVL.

This clonotype was observed many times. The chain has TRBV5-1 and TRBJ2-1; the match to TRBD2 covers 15 bases. CDR1 is SGHRS and CDR2 is YFSETQ in the germline V gene. The V gene end was trimmed by 4 bases and the J gene end by 8 bases; junction bases not matched to a gene: 10. The CDR3 sequence is 17 residues long. Here the CDR3 reads CASSLTGLAGGRDEQFF. CDR3 in DNA: TGCGCCAGCAGCCTAACGGGACTAGCGGGGGGCCGGGATGAGCAGTTCTTC.

The sample holds a few counts of this clonotype. This chain connects TRBV7-9 to TRBJ2-3; 10 bases align to TRBD1. The CDR3 is 15 residues long. From germline, CDR1 is SEHNR and CDR2 FQNEAQ (reference sequence). Trimming cost V 6 bases and J 5 bases; bases outside gene matches: 8. The chain's CDR3 is CASRSHGTGEDTQYF. CDR3 nucleotides: TGTGCCAGCAGGAGCCATGGGACAGGGGAAGATACGCAGTATTTT.

This chain connects TRBV6-5 to TRBJ2-7; 8 bases fit TRBD1. This CDR3 has 16 amino acids. Per the germline V gene, CDR1 is MNHEY and CDR2 is SVGAGI. Germline trimming cut 4 bases from V and 6 bases from J; bases unmatched to any gene: 14. The CDR3 region has the DNA TGTGCCAGCAGTTCCCGATTGACAGGGGCGGGTAGCGAGCAGTACTTC. This encodes CASSSRLTGAGSEQYF.

This clonotype appeared many times. The rearrangement joins TRBV20-1 to TRBJ1-2; no definite D call. V was trimmed by 2 bases and J by 3 bases, leaving 7 bases between them. CDR3 length equals 12 residues. Germline V gene data show CDR1 as DFQATT and CDR2 as SNEGSKA (reference sequence). The CDR3 sequence is CSARHIHYGYTF. In nucleotides, the CDR3 is TGCAGTGCTAGACACATTCACTATGGCTACACCTTC.

CDR3 amino acids: CASSLAQGSNYGYTF. CDR3 nucleotides: TGTGCCAGCAGCTTAGCACAGGGGTCGAACTATGGCTACACCTTC. The V gene is TRBV7-2, the J gene TRBJ1-2; 7 nucleotides align to TRBD1. Trimming at V came to 0 bases and at J to 2 bases, leaving 3 bases not matched to a gene. Germline lookup yields CDR1 SGHTA and CDR2 FQGNSA. This CDR3 has 15 amino acids.